This T cell receptor (beta chain) originates from a study of CD4+ T cells in melanoma. This clone has only one observation. This table comes from immunoSEQ multiplex PCR, and its TCRdb copy is limited to in-frame clones, with some not included. The data show about 54,000 clones, about 72% seen once. V shed 9 bases and J shed 4 bases, with 19 bases lying between them. Per germline, CDR1 MNHEY and CDR2 SVGAGI. The length of the CDR3 is 14 residues. This sequence originates from a human donor with melanoma. The sample consisted of tumor tissue. The rearrangement joins TRBV6-5 to TRBJ2-7, with D possibly being TRBD1 (5 bases). The DNA for the CDR3 is TGTGCCAGTAAGAAGGGGCTAGTGGGATACGAGCAGTACTTC. It yields the protein CASKKGLVGYEQYF.